Here is one T cell receptor (beta chain) with its context. This specimen comes from a study of beta chain features in type 1 diabetes. Reverse transcribing all isolated RNA meant expressed TCRB transcripts were sequenced. Clones were sequenced by immunoSEQ multiplex PCR, and TCRdb holds only the in-frame ones, with some missing. The repertoire consists of 130,000 to 150,000 clones, with about 51% occurring once and the leading ten covering 0.4% to 0.5%. The CDR3 has 14 residues. CDR1 and CDR2 (germline): MNHEY, SMNVEV (reference sequence). The V gene end was trimmed by 5 bases and the J gene end by 7 bases; junction bases not matched to a gene: 6.

The specimen was Tregs from blood. The chain combines TRBV27 with TRBJ2-1; 9 nucleotides match TRBD2. This clonotype was obtained from a man between 18 and 35 years old in good health. CDR3 region: CASSRPGLANEQFF. DNA of the CDR3: TGTGCCAGCAGTCGCCCCGGACTAGCGAATGAGCAGTTCTTC.